The 22 T cell receptor beta chains presented below share a single source sample, sequenced in a study of T cell responses to AZD1222 COVID-19 vaccine. Data came from immunoSEQ multiplex PCR; TCRdb stores just in-frame clones and leaves some out. This table has tens of thousands of clones, roughly 94% appearing once. Sample: peripheral blood, taken on day 0 of AZD1222 vaccination. All receptors derive from an adult in good health.

The chain employs TRBV11-2 and TRBJ2-7; 9 bases map to TRBD1. Per germline, CDR1 SGHAT and CDR2 FQNNGV. Trimming removed 1 base from V and 6 bases from J; junction bases left unmatched: 7. The CDR3 length is 15 residues. CDR3 residues: CASSLVGQGWVEQYF. The CDR3 DNA follows: TGTGCCAGCAGCTTAGTGGGACAGGGTTGGGTCGAGCAGTACTTC.

The CDR3 loop is CASSVSGRAYNEQFF. CDR3 nucleotides: TGTGCCAGCAGCGTATCTGGCCGAGCCTACAATGAGCAGTTCTTC. The genes are TRBV9 and TRBJ2-1; D gene unclear. Germline V gives CDR1 SGDLS, CDR2 YYNGEE. This CDR3 has 15 residues. V dropped 1 base and J dropped 2 bases, with 10 bases sitting between them.

The chain recombines TRBV11-2 with TRBJ2-7, with D perhaps matching TRBD1 or TRBD2 (5 bases each). The germline V and J ends were trimmed by 5 bases and 6 bases, with 20 bases remaining between them. Looked up from germline, CDR1 is SGHAT and CDR2 is FQNNGV. The CDR3 sequence is 15 residues long. CDR3 protein: CASSPRDQPSGEQYF. Here the CDR3 DNA reads TGTGCCAGCAGCCCCCGGGACCAACCTTCTGGCGAGCAGTACTTC.

V gene TRBV21-1 combines with J gene TRBJ1-3. TRBV21-1 is a recognized pseudogene. The CDR3 runs to 16 residues. CDR3 sequence: CASSKPASSLGNTIYF. CDR3 coding DNA: TGTGCCAGCAGCAAACCCGCTAGCAGTTTGGGAAACACCATATATTTT.

The chain combines TRBV19 with TRBJ2-1, with D possibly matching TRBD2 (6 bases). Germline CDR1 LNHDA, CDR2 SQIVND (reference sequence). Trimming left V 2 bases short and J 12 bases short, with 20 bases between. The CDR3 covers 15 residues. The chain's CDR3 is CASSITPGAPTPQFF. The CDR3 nucleotides are TGTGCCAGTAGTATAACGCCGGGAGCCCCAACCCCGCAGTTCTTC. Based on the CDR3 plus reference TRBV19 and TRBJ2-1, the full variable domain is DGGITQSPKYLFRKEGQNVTLSCEQNLNHDAMYWYRQDPGQGLRLIYYSQIVNDFQKGDIAEGYSVSREKKESFPLTVTSAQKNPTAFYLCASSITPGAPTPQFFGPGTRLTVL.

The gene calls are TRBV5-6 and TRBJ2-7; TRBD2 aligns across 14 bases. Germline lookup yields CDR1 SGHDT and CDR2 YYEEEE. The trim removed 6 bases at V and 5 bases at J, leaving 4 bases unmatched. This CDR3 region has 14 residues. The CDR3 protein is CASTRLAGGHEQYF. CDR3 DNA: TGTGCCAGCACCCGACTAGCGGGAGGGCACGAGCAGTACTTC.

The chain is built from TRBV5-1 and TRBJ2-5; 7 nucleotides line up with TRBD2. This CDR3 is 15 amino acids long. Germline loops: CDR1 SGHRS, CDR2 YFSETQ. The ends lost 4 bases at V and 5 bases at J; junction bases unmatched: 11. The CDR3, as DNA: TGCGCCAGCAGCCCGCGTGGGGGAGGGGTCGAGACCCAGTACTTC. Protein: CASSPRGGGVETQYF.

In this sample, this clone turned up a few times. The chain has TRBV9 and TRBJ2-7; possible D gene TRBD2, 5 bases. The CDR3 consists of 13 residues. V was shortened by 4 bases and J by 6 bases, with 14 bases between the two germline ends. Per the germline V gene, CDR1 is SGDLS and CDR2 is YYNGEE. The CDR3 is CASSPRRGTEQYF. DNA for the CDR3: TGTGCCAGCAGCCCAAGACGGGGAACCGAGCAGTACTTC.

The chain employs TRBV5-4 and TRBJ2-7; D gene ambiguous. The germline V gene encodes CDR1 SGHNT and CDR2 YYREEE (reference sequence). There are 12 residues in the CDR3. Trimming took 3 bases from V and 6 from J, leaving 10 bases between them. The chain's CDR3 is CASSSTSSEQYF. The DNA of the CDR3 is TGTGCCAGCAGCTCTACTTCTTCCGAGCAGTACTTC.

This clone was recorded once. This chain joins TRBV28 and TRBJ1-4; D is unclear. The length of the CDR3 is 16 residues. The germline V and J ends were trimmed by 4 bases and 8 bases, with 20 bases remaining between them. CDR1 MDHEN and CDR2 SYDVKM come from the germline V gene. CDR3 region: CASSSDLTSFGEKLFF. In DNA form, the CDR3 reads TGTGCCAGCAGTTCCGACCTCACGTCCTTTGGGGAAAAACTGTTTTTT.

This chain connects TRBV5-1 to TRBJ1-2; no reliable D call. In germline, CDR1 is SGHRS, CDR2 YFSETQ. Trimming took 4 bases from V and 2 from J, leaving 9 bases between them. This CDR3 region has 13 residues. The CDR3 is CASSPTSNYGYTF. CDR3 bases: TGCGCCAGCAGCCCGACATCCAACTATGGCTACACCTTC.

This chain connects TRBV4-3 to TRBJ2-3; 13 bases match TRBD2. J lost 3 bases, V lost 2 bases, and 5 bases had no gene match. This CDR3 is 17 amino acids long. Germline V gene lookup returns CDR1 LGHNA and CDR2 YSLEER. The CDR3 here is CASSQRTSGGGTDTQYF. Written as DNA, the CDR3 is TGCGCCAGCAGCCAACGGACTAGCGGGGGAGGAACAGATACGCAGTATTTT.

V usage is TRBV19 and J usage is TRBJ2-1; no definite D call. V lost 5 bases and J lost 1, with 6 bases in between. This CDR3 is 13 amino acids long. Germline V gives CDR1 LNHDA, CDR2 SQIVND (reference sequence). CDR3 sequence reads: CASSHPSYNEQFF. The CDR3 bases are TGTGCCAGTAGTCACCCGTCCTACAATGAGCAGTTCTTC.

The chain couples TRBV9 to TRBJ1-6; D is perhaps TRBD1 (5 bases). Trimming cost V 3 bases and J 6 bases, with 13 bases left between them. Germline V lookup: CDR1 SGDLS, CDR2 YYNGEE. The CDR3 is made up of 15 amino acids. The CDR3 reads CASSARDGLNSPLHF. The CDR3 nucleotides are TGTGCCAGCAGCGCCCGGGACGGACTTAATTCACCCCTCCACTTT.

The rearrangement joins TRBV7-9 to TRBJ1-3; TRBD1 agrees at 10 bases. J was trimmed by 4 bases and V by 6 bases; bases with no gene match: 6. From germline, CDR1 is SEHNR and CDR2 FQNEAQ (reference sequence). This CDR3 comprises 15 residues. The CDR3 DNA is TGTGCCAGCAGTAGGACAGGGGGTTCCGGAAACACCATATATTTT. As protein: CASSRTGGSGNTIYF.

The chain is built from TRBV11-2 and TRBJ2-1; 9 bases line up with TRBD2. The germline V gene encodes CDR1 SGHAT and CDR2 FQNNGV. The CDR3 totals 15 residues. V lost 0 bases and J lost 7; bases outside the gene matches: 4. The CDR3 coding sequence is TGTGCCAGCAGCTTAGATAGCGGGAGATGGAATGAGCAGTTCTTC. It codes for CASSLDSGRWNEQFF.

This rearrangement joins TRBV7-6 to TRBJ2-1; no definite D call. The CDR3 totals 16 residues. V lost 5 bases and J 8 bases, leaving 22 bases between the germline ends. The germline V gene has CDR1 SGHVS and CDR2 FNYEAQ. The CDR3 protein is CASSPSRFGYNDEQFF. CDR3 bases: TGTGCCAGCAGCCCCAGTCGGTTTGGGTATAACGATGAGCAGTTCTTC. Variable domain in full (rest from reference TRBV7-6 and TRBJ2-1): GAGVSQSPRYKVTKRGQDVALRCDPISGHVSLYWYRQALGQGPEFLTYFNYEAQQDKSGLPNDRFSAERPEGSISTLTIQRTEQRDSAMYRCASSPSRFGYNDEQFFGPGTRLTVL.

The rearrangement links TRBV6-1 to TRBJ2-7; tentatively, D is TRBD1 (6 bases). CDR1 is MNHNS and CDR2 is SASEGT in the germline V gene. V was trimmed by 1 base and J by 2 bases, leaving 12 bases between them. CDR3 length: 15 amino acids. CDR3 protein: CASSEGQGTTYEQYF. CDR3 DNA: TGTGCCAGCAGTGAAGGGCAGGGGACAACCTACGAGCAGTACTTC.

This clone was counted once. This rearrangement joins TRBV27 to TRBJ2-1, with D possibly TRBD2 on 5 matching bases. Germline V gene lookup returns CDR1 MNHEY and CDR2 SMNVEV (reference sequence). CDR3 length equals 15 residues. V lost 7 bases to trimming and J lost 0 bases, with 13 bases between them. DNA of the CDR3: TGTGCCAGCAACCCCCGGACTGCCTCCTACAATGAGCAGTTCTTC. Translating it yields CASNPRTASYNEQFF.

V is TRBV7-2 and J is TRBJ2-1; D gene uncertain. CDR3 length: 14 amino acids. V dropped 8 bases and J dropped 9 bases, with 20 bases sitting between them. Per germline, CDR1 SGHTA and CDR2 FQGNSA. The CDR3, as DNA: TGTGCCAGCCCCGCGGCTGTCCACGAGGCTGAGCAGTTCTTC. Its translation is CASPAAVHEAEQFF. Based on the CDR3 plus reference TRBV7-2 and TRBJ2-1, the full variable domain is GAGVSQSPSNKVTEKGKDVELRCDPISGHTALYWYRQSLGQGLEFLIYFQGNSAPDKSGLPSDRFSAERTGGSVSTLTIQRTQQEDSAVYLCASPAAVHEAEQFFGPGTRLTVL.

This chain links TRBV10-3 with TRBJ2-2; 9 positions agree with TRBD1. Germline V gives CDR1 ENHRY, CDR2 SYGVKD. The CDR3 spans 16 residues. Trimming removed 0 bases from V and 4 bases from J; junction bases left unmatched: 3. The CDR3 spells CAISESGQGSTGELFF. The CDR3 DNA reads TGTGCCATCAGTGAGTCGGGACAGGGTAGCACCGGGGAGCTGTTTTTT.

The chain carries TRBV5-1 and TRBJ2-3; 7 nucleotides agree with TRBD1. The CDR3 extends over 16 amino acids. Per germline, CDR1 SGHRS and CDR2 YFSETQ. Trimming took 0 bases from V and 3 from J; bases not matched to a gene: 7. The CDR3 spells CASSLDSGTATDTQYF. The CDR3 DNA reads as TGCGCCAGCAGCTTGGACTCCGGGACAGCAACAGATACGCAGTATTTT.